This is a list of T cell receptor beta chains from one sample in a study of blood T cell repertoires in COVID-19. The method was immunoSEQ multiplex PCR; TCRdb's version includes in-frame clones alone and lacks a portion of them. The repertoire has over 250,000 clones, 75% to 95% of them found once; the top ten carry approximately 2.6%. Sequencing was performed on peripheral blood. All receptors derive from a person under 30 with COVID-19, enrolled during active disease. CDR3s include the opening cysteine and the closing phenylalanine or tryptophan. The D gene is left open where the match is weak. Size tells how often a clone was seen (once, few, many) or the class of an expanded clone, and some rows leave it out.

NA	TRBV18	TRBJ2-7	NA	TGTGCCAGCTCACCATCCCCGACTTTGCCCTACGAGCAGTACTTC	CASSPSPTLPYEQYF
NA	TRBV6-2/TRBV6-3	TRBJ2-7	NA	TGTGCCAGCAGTTACGTCGGGGGAGAGCAGTACTTC	CASSYVGGEQYF
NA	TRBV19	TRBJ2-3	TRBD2	TGTGCCAGTAGTATCGGGCATCCCCCGGGACTAGCGGGAGGGGTAGCAGATACGCAGTATTTT	CASSIGHPPGLAGGVADTQYF
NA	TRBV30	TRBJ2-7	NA	TGTGCCTGGAGTAGGGGGGGGCTCGGCGAGCAGTACTTC	CAWSRGGLGEQYF
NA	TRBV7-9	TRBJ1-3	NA	TGTGCCAGCAGCCAGGAGGGAGGAAACACCATATATTTT	CASSQEGGNTIYF
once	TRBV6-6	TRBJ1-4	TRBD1	TGTGCCAGCAGTCGGGACAGGGGGGAAAAACTGTTTTTT	CASSRDRGEKLFF
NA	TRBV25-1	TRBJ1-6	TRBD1	TGTGCCAGCAGTCTCGGACAGGGGGGAAATTCACCCCTCCACTTT	CASSLGQGGNSPLHF
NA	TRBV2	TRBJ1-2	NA	TGTGCCAGCACCCCTCTGGCAGACAATTACTATGGCTACACCTTC	CASTPLADNYYGYTF
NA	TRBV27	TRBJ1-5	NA	TGTGCCAGCAGTCCGACAGCTTCTAATCAGCCCCAGCATTTT	CASSPTASNQPQHF
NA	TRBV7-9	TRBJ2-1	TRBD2	TGTGCCAGCAGGGAACTAGCGGGAGTGAAAACCTACAATGAGCAGTTCTTC	CASRELAGVKTYNEQFF
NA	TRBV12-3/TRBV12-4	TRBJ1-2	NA	TGTGCCAGCAGTTTAGGGACACCCTATGGCTACACCTTC	CASSLGTPYGYTF
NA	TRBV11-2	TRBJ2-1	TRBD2	TGTGCCAGCAGCCCCACTAGCGAATCCTACAATGAGCAGTTCTTC	CASSPTSESYNEQFF
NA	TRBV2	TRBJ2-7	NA	TGTGCCAGCAGTGGGGGTTACATGGGGGCCGAGCAGTACTTC	CASSGGYMGAEQYF
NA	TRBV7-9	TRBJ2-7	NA	TGTGCCGTCCGGAGGAACTCCTACGAGCAGTACTTC	CAVRRNSYEQYF
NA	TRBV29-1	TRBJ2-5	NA	TGCAGCGTGCCCGGAATCGGGGACTCCTATAAAGAGACCCAGTACTTC	CSVPGIGDSYKETQYF
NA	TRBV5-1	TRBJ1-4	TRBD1	TGCGCCAGCAGCTTGCGTGGACAGGGATGGGAAAAACTGTTTTTT	CASSLRGQGWEKLFF
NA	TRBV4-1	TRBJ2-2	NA	TGCGCCAGCAGCCAACCAGGGAATACCGGGGAGCTGTTTTTT	CASSQPGNTGELFF
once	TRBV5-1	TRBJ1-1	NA	TGCGCCAGTACCCCCGGGGGGAACACTGAAGCTTTCTTT	CASTPGGNTEAFF
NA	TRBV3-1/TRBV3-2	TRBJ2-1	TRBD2	TGTGCCAGCAGCCAAGGACTAGCCCAAGCCTCGGGTGAGCAGTTCTTC	CASSQGLAQASGEQFF
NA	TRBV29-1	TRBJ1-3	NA	TGCAGCGTTGAAGCCGAAGTCAGGTCGGGAAACACCATATATTTT	CSVEAEVRSGNTIYF
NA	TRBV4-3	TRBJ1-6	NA	TGCGCCAGCAGCCAGGTCATGGTCAGGGGTAAAATGGATTCACCCCTCCACTTT	CASSQVMVRGKMDSPLHF
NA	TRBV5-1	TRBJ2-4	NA	TGCGCCAGCAGCCCGAAAACACACCGAGAGGACATTCAGTACTTC	CASSPKTHREDIQYF
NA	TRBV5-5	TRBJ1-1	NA	TGTGCCAGCAGCTTCGGGACTGAAGCTTTCTTT	CASSFGTEAFF
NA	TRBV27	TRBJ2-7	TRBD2	TGTGCCAGCAGTTACAGACTAGCGGGTTCCTACGAGCAGTACTTC	CASSYRLAGSYEQYF
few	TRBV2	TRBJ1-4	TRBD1	TGTGCCAGCAGTGAAGCCGGGACAGGGAATGAAAAACTGTTTTTT	CASSEAGTGNEKLFF
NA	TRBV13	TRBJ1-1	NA	TGTGCCAGCAGCTTATCTGGGGGAGGGGTCACTGAAGCTTTCTTT	CASSLSGGGVTEAFF
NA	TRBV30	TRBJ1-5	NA	TGTGCCTGGAGTTTCAACACGGGGGGCTCGAGAGATCAGCCCCAGCATTTT	CAWSFNTGGSRDQPQHF
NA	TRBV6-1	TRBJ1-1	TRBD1	TGTGCCAGCAGTGGTCGACAGGGCACGCCGAGCACTGAAGCTTTCTTT	CASSGRQGTPSTEAFF
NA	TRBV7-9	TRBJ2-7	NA	TGTGCCAGCAGCTCCCTAGGGGTAGCTGATAACGAGCAGTACTTC	CASSSLGVADNEQYF
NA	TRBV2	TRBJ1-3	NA	TGTGCCAGCAGGCCGGACAGTGGCTCTGGAAACACCATATATTTT	CASRPDSGSGNTIYF
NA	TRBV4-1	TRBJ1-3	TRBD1	TGCGCCAGCAGCCAAGATCCGTCCTACGTCGGGGACAGCGTAAGAAACACCATATATTTT	CASSQDPSYVGDSVRNTIYF
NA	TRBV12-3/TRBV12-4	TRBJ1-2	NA	TGTGCCAGCAGTTTCGAGAATAACTATGGCTACACCTTC	CASSFENNYGYTF
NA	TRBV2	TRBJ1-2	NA	TGTGCCAGCAGTGGGACAAAAGATGGCTACACCTTC	CASSGTKDGYTF
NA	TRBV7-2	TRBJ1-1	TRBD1	TGTGCCAGCAGCTTTGGGGCAGGGGGCACTGAAGCTTTCTTT	CASSFGAGGTEAFF
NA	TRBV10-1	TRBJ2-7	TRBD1	TGCGCCAGCAGCCAGGGACAGGACCCCTACGAGCAGTACTTC	CASSQGQDPYEQYF
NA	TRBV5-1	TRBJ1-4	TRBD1	TGCGCCAGCAGCTTGGTAACAGGGGGAAATGAAAAACTGTTTTTT	CASSLVTGGNEKLFF
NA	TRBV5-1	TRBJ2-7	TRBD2	TGCGCCAGCAGCTTCGGGACTAGCGGTTACGAGCAGTACTTC	CASSFGTSGYEQYF
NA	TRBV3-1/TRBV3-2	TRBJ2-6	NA	TGTGCCAGCAGCCAAGAGACTCTGCAAGGCTCTGGGGCCAACGTCCTGACTTTC	CASSQETLQGSGANVLTF
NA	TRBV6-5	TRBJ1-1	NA	TGTGCCGTTCGACAGGCGTTGAACACTGAAGCTTTCTTT	CAVRQALNTEAFF
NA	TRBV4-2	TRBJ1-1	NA	TGTGCCAGCAGCCAAGGAGACAGGGAAGCTTTCTTT	CASSQGDREAFF
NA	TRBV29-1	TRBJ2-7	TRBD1	TGCAGCGTTGAAGATTGGGGACAGGGTGAACTTATCGATGGGCGGGGCGCCTACGAGCAGTACTTC	CSVEDWGQGELIDGRGAYEQYF
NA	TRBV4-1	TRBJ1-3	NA	TGCGCCAGCAGCCAAGGTCGGGGCTCTGGAAACACCATATATTTT	CASSQGRGSGNTIYF
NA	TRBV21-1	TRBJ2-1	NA	TGTGCCAGCAGCAAAGCGCTAGCGGGGAGCAATGAGCAGTTCTTC	CASSKALAGSNEQFF
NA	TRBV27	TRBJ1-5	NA	TGTGCCAGCATTAAGGGACAACGGACTCAGCCCCAGCATTTT	CASIKGQRTQPQHF
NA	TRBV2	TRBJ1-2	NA	TGTGCCAGCAGAATCCGGGAGCCCGGTGGCTACACCTTC	CASRIREPGGYTF
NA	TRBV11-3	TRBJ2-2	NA	TGTGCCAGCAGCTTTTACTTCCCCGCGAACACCGGGGAGCTGTTTTTT	CASSFYFPANTGELFF
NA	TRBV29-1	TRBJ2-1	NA	TGCAGCGTTGGGCGGAATGAGCAGTTCTTC	CSVGRNEQFF
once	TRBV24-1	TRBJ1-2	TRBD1	TGTGCCACCAGTGATCCGGGACAGGGGAACTATGGCTACACCTTC	CATSDPGQGNYGYTF
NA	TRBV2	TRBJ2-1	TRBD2	TGTGCCAGCAGGACTAGCGGGAGGTCACACAATGAGCAGTTCTTC	CASRTSGRSHNEQFF
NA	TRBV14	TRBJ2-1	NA	TGTGCCAGCAGCCAATTAGATTGGTACGGGAGTGAGCAGTTCTTC	CASSQLDWYGSEQFF
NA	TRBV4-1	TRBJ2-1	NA	TGCGCCAGCAGCCAAGATCGAACAGGGTACAATGAGCAGTTCTTC	CASSQDRTGYNEQFF
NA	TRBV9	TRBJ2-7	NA	TGTGCCAGCAGCACTTCTACGGGCGAGCAGTACTTC	CASSTSTGEQYF
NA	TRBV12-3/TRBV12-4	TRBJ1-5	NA	TGTGCCAGCACCCCAGATAGCAATCAGCCCCAGCATTTT	CASTPDSNQPQHF
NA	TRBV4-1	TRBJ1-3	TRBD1	TGCGCCAGCAGCCGGCTACCGGGACAGATACCTTTTAGCTCTGGAAACACCATATATTTT	CASSRLPGQIPFSSGNTIYF
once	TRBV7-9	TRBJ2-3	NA	TGTGCCAGCAGCTTCTATCGGGGAGCAGATACGCAGTATTTT	CASSFYRGADTQYF
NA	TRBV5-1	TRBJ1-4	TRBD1	TGCGCCAGCAGCTTTGGGACAGGGGGGCTCGCCACTAATGAAAAACTGTTTTTT	CASSFGTGGLATNEKLFF
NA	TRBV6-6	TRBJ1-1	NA	TGTGCCAGCAGCCCGCAAAAGACATTGGCTGAAGCTTTCTTT	CASSPQKTLAEAFF
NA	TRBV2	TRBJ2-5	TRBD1	TGTGCCAGTAGAGACAGGGGGGAGACCCAGTACTTC	CASRDRGETQYF
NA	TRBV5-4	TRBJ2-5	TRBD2	TGTGCCAGCAGCTTAACTAGCGGACAAGAGACCCAGTACTTC	CASSLTSGQETQYF